The source of this T cell receptor beta chain is a study of identical twins. On this clonotype itself: Antigen unknown.

The CDR3 has 13 amino acids. The germline CDR1 and CDR2 sequences are LNHDA and SQIVND (reference sequence). V lost 9 bases to trimming and J lost 7 bases; unmatched junction nucleotides: 5. Notes on the study in general: Twins' surplus sharing was weaker for beta out-of-frame sequences. Conclusions were based on cross-sectional statistical analysis, without following the same donors. Twin sharing of out-of-frame TCR alpha was underestimated by models in monozygotic pairs. Partial confounding of zero-insertion analyses by invariant MAIT and iNKT cells was possible.

In TCRdb, the 5' RACE reads were re-called with MiXCR into one record per CDR3 protein. The sample records about 240,000 distinct CDR3 sequences, over 9.5% being singletons. The chain recombines TRBV19 with TRBJ2-1, with 11 bases fitting TRBD2. The sequence derives from a man aged 50 or older in good health. Sequencing used memory T cells sorted from blood. The CDR3 reads CASGLAGSNEQFF. The CDR3 nucleotides are TGTGCCAGCGGACTAGCGGGTTCGAATGAGCAGTTCTTC.